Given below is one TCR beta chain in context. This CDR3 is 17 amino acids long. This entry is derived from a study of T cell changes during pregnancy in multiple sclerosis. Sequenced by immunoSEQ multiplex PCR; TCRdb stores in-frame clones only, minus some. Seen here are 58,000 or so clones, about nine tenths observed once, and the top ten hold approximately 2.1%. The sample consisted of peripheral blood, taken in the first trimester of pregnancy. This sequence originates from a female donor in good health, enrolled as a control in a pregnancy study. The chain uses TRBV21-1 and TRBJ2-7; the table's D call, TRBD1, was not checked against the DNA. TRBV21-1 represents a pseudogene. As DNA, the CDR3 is TGTGCCAGCAGCCTGTCCCGGGACAGGGTCTGTGCCTACGAGCAGTACTTC. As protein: CASSLSRDRVCAYEQYF.